A selection of T cell receptor beta chains follows, all from one sample in a study of shared clonotypes between healthy human individuals. Sequencing was performed with immunoSEQ multiplex PCR; in TCRdb, only in-frame clones are kept and a portion is missing. The sample includes hundreds of thousands of clones, 92% seen only once; the top ten take roughly 24%. Sequencing input: naive CD8+ T cells sorted from blood. The receptors shown here come from a man aged 25 to 45 in good health. The CDR3 runs from the conserved cysteine through the conserved F or W. D genes are given only for firm matches.

V: TRBV27; J: TRBJ2-1; D: TRBD2; CDR3: CASSPGLAGVEQFF
V: TRBV5-6; J: TRBJ2-5; D: TRBD1; CDR3: CASSLAIQGAGETQYF
V: TRBV9; J: TRBJ2-3; D: -; CDR3: CASSGEGGPMSTDTQYF
V: TRBV27; J: TRBJ2-7; D: TRBD2; CDR3: CASSLSFSGGSSYEQYF
V: TRBV25-1; J: TRBJ2-6; D: -; CDR3: CASSVGVSGANVLTF
V: TRBV28; J: TRBJ2-1; D: -; CDR3: CASSLVPALAEDNEQFF
V: TRBV7-9; J: TRBJ1-1; D: -; CDR3: CASSLDGTEAFF
V: TRBV7-9; J: TRBJ1-4; D: -; CDR3: CASSLALGGTGEKLFF
V: TRBV11-2; J: TRBJ2-4; D: -; CDR3: CASSSTLGTKNIQYF
V: TRBV9; J: TRBJ2-7; D: TRBD2; CDR3: CATHTAGGYEQYF
V: TRBV5-4; J: TRBJ2-1; D: -; CDR3: CASSLNVNEQFF
V: TRBV6-5; J: TRBJ2-2; D: -; CDR3: CASSYWGTYTGELFF
V: TRBV7-9; J: TRBJ2-1; D: -; CDR3: CASSSTGPNEQFF
V: TRBV6-1; J: TRBJ2-3; D: TRBD1; CDR3: CASSEGTGITDTQYF
V: TRBV7-6; J: TRBJ2-7; D: -; CDR3: CASSPLQRPYEQYF
V: TRBV14; J: TRBJ2-7; D: -; CDR3: CASSQDSGPLSSYEQYF
V: TRBV4-3; J: TRBJ2-2; D: TRBD1; CDR3: CASSQLVFGQGNDPGELFF
V: TRBV19; J: TRBJ1-5; D: -; CDR3: CASSLAPDSNQPQHF
V: TRBV29-1; J: TRBJ1-5; D: -; CDR3: CSVAGLNQPQHF
V: TRBV10-3; J: TRBJ2-1; D: TRBD2; CDR3: CAISESMAGGIEVEQFF
V: TRBV7-9; J: TRBJ2-7; D: TRBD2; CDR3: CASSTGGAYEQYF
V: TRBV27; J: TRBJ2-7; D: TRBD2; CDR3: CASSGTINYEQYF